These 17 T cell receptor beta chains came from one sample sequenced in a study of early T cells in non-severe SARS-CoV-2 infection. TCRdb reprocessed the 5' RACE reads via MiXCR and lists one record per CDR3 protein. The sample has 35,000 to 40,000 distinct CDR3 sequences; 5% to 6.5% are singletons. The sample consisted of whole blood. These receptor sequences come from an adult who was a healthcare worker with PCR-confirmed SARS-CoV-2 infection or an uninfected control (not recorded which).

This clonotype was observed at least ten times. J is TRBJ1-1 and V is TRBV25-1, with D unclear. Trimming took 4 bases from V and 1 from J, leaving 16 bases between them. CDR1 and CDR2 from the germline V gene are MGHDK and SYGVNS. This CDR3 contains 16 residues. Written as DNA, the CDR3 is TGTGCCAGCAGTGTCGCAGGTAAAAGCCCGAACACTGAAGCTTTCTTT. Protein sequence: CASSVAGKSPNTEAFF. Drawing the rest from reference TRBV25-1 and TRBJ1-1, the complete variable domain is EADIYQTPRYLVIGTGKKITLECSQTMGHDKMYWYQQDPGMELHLIHYSYGVNSTEKGDLSSESTVSRIRTEHFPLTLESARPSHTSQYLCASSVAGKSPNTEAFFGQGTRLTVV.

CDR3 in DNA: TGTGCCAGCACCATAAGAAAGTTTGGCAGTCAAGAGACCCAGTACTTC. Protein sequence: CASTIRKFGSQETQYF. The chain has TRBV7-2 and TRBJ2-5; D gene unclear. Trimming left V 7 bases short and J 2 bases short, with 20 bases between. In germline, CDR1 is SGHTA, CDR2 FQGNSA. The CDR3 extends over 16 amino acids.

This chain links TRBV7-2 with TRBJ2-7; D may be TRBD1 (6 bases). Germline loops: CDR1 SGHTA, CDR2 FQGNSA. V lost 6 bases, J lost 2 bases, and 11 bases lay in between. This CDR3 has 13 residues. CDR3 sequence reads: CASRSTGTYEQYF. The CDR3 nucleotides read TGTGCCAGCAGGTCTACAGGGACCTACGAGCAGTACTTC.

The table lists this clonotype with many counts. The chain carries TRBV7-2 and TRBJ2-7; D gene ambiguous. V lost 1 base and J 3 bases, leaving 10 bases between the germline ends. Looked up from germline, CDR1 is SGHTA and CDR2 is FQGNSA. The CDR3 length is 14 residues. CDR3 nucleotides: TGTGCCAGCAGCTTAGATGGGCGGAGCTACGAGCAGTACTTC. Its protein is CASSLDGRSYEQYF.

This clonotype was seen repeatedly, ten times or more. CDR3 loop: CASSLAMSTISGDTQYF. CDR3 DNA sequence: TGTGCCAGCAGCTTAGCGATGTCAACCATCTCCGGGGATACGCAGTATTTT. The chain recombines TRBV7-6 with TRBJ2-3; the D is unclear. The V gene's germline CDR1 is SGHVS and CDR2 FNYEAQ. The length of the CDR3 is 17 residues. V was trimmed by 0 bases and J by 6 bases, leaving 19 bases between them.

This clonotype has just a few counts. The J gene is TRBJ2-3, the V gene TRBV12-3 or TRBV12-4; D uncertain. V dropped 6 bases and J dropped 4 bases, with 11 bases sitting between them. CDR3 length: 13 amino acids. Here the CDR3 reads CASSPAKADTQYF. CDR3 DNA sequence: TGTGCCAGCAGCCCTGCAAAGGCAGATACGCAGTATTTT.

This clonotype has a count of ten or more. The chain recombines TRBV12-2 with TRBJ1-5; TRBD1 reflects the table's D call only, with no check against the DNA. TRBV12-2 is designated a pseudogene. CDR3 length equals 14 residues. The CDR3 nucleotides are TGTGCAAGTCGGGACAGGGGCTACGGACAGCCCCAGCATTTT. Translating gives CASRDRGYGQPQHF.

This clonotype was observed many times. The chain carries TRBV29-1 and TRBJ2-2; TRBD1 or TRBD2 may be the D gene (5 bases each). V lost 7 bases to trimming and J lost 5 bases, with 5 bases between them. CDR1 SQVTM and CDR2 ANQGSEA come from the germline V gene. This CDR3 is 10 amino acids long. CDR3 in amino acids: CSGGTGELFF. For the CDR3, the DNA is TGCAGCGGGGGGACCGGGGAGCTGTTTTTT.

This clonotype was detected ten times or more. The gene calls are TRBV18 and TRBJ1-4; no clear D. There are 14 residues in the CDR3. Looked up from germline, CDR1 is KGHSH and CDR2 is LQKENI. V lost 3 bases and J 8 bases, leaving 13 bases between the germline ends. This CDR3 is CASSPSWGREKLFF. CDR3 sequence (DNA): TGTGCCAGCTCACCCTCTTGGGGAAGGGAAAAACTGTTTTTT.

This clonotype was detected ten times or more. The chain uses TRBV20-1 and TRBJ2-7; D is unresolved. In germline, CDR1 is DFQATT, CDR2 SNEGSKA (reference sequence). V lost 3 bases and J 0 bases, leaving 12 bases between the germline ends. The CDR3 is 14 residues long. The CDR3: CSASYHANSYEQYF. DNA of the CDR3: TGCAGTGCTAGCTATCATGCCAACTCCTACGAGCAGTACTTC.

This clonotype was picked up many times. The chain recombines TRBV5-1 with TRBJ1-1, with TRBD1 matching over 8 bases. CDR1 SGHRS and CDR2 YFSETQ come from the germline V gene. The trim removed 5 bases at V and 7 bases at J, leaving 4 bases unmatched. There are 12 residues in the CDR3. CDR3 amino acids: CASRDRASEAFF. Here the CDR3 DNA reads TGCGCCAGCAGGGACAGGGCGAGTGAAGCTTTCTTT. Full variable domain (missing parts from reference TRBV5-1 and TRBJ1-1): KAGVTQTPRYLIKTRGQQVTLSCSPISGHRSVSWYQQTPGQGLQFLFEYFSETQRNKGNFPGRFSGRQFSNSRSEMNVSTLELGDSALYLCASRDRASEAFFGQGTRLTVV.

The table lists this clonotype with a few counts. The V call is TRBV7-8, the J call TRBJ2-4; 13 bases align to TRBD2. This CDR3 has 14 amino acids. Germline-derived CDR1 and CDR2 are SGHVS and FQNEAQ. V was clipped by 5 bases and J by 16 bases; unmatched bases: 11. This CDR3 reads CASSEGTSGARKYF. The CDR3 bases are TGTGCCAGCAGCGAGGGGACTAGCGGGGCCCGAAAATACTTC. Full variable domain (remainder filled in from reference TRBV7-8 and TRBJ2-4): GAGVSQSPRYKVAKRGQDVALRCDPISGHVSLFWYQQALGQGPEFLTYFQNEAQLDKSGLPSDRFFAERPEGSVSTLKIQRTQQEDSAVYLCASSEGTSGARKYFGAGTRLSVL.

The sample holds many counts of this clonotype. CDR3 sequence (DNA): TGTGCCAGCAGCTTAGGGGGGACAGTCGGTACGCAGTATTTT. Translated: CASSLGGTVGTQYF. This chain links TRBV7-9 with TRBJ2-3, with 7 bases fitting TRBD1. V gave up 1 base and J gave up 8 bases; unmatched junction bases: 6. Per the germline V gene, CDR1 is SEHNR and CDR2 is FQNEAQ (reference sequence). The CDR3 consists of 14 residues.

This clonotype has ten or more counts. V usage is TRBV5-4 and J usage is TRBJ1-3; D gene uncertain. This CDR3 is built from 14 residues. Germline CDR1 SGHNT, CDR2 YYREEE (reference sequence). Trimming took 3 bases from V and 4 from J, leaving 11 bases between them. The CDR3: CASSSRSPGNTIYF. CDR3 DNA sequence: TGTGCCAGCAGCTCCCGGTCTCCCGGAAACACCATATATTTT. Complete variable domain (other parts from reference TRBV5-4 and TRBJ1-3): ETGVTQSPTHLIKTRGQQVTLRCSSQSGHNTVSWYQQALGQGPQFIFQYYREEENGRGNFPPRFSGLQFPNYSSELNVNALELDDSALYLCASSSRSPGNTIYFGEGSWLTVV.

This clonotype was observed at least ten times. The chain employs TRBV10-1 and TRBJ1-1; a weak D match, TRBD1 (5 bases). The V and J ends lost 10 bases and 2 bases respectively, with 11 bases between them. This CDR3 comprises 12 residues. Germline CDR1 reads WNHNN; CDR2 reads SYGVQD (reference sequence). DNA of the CDR3: TGCGCCATGACCGGGGGAAACACTGAAGCTTTCTTT. It yields the protein CAMTGGNTEAFF.

This clonotype was observed a handful of times. The chain is built from TRBV6-5 and TRBJ2-2; 9 bases are shared with TRBD1. V trimming: 8 bases; J trimming: 4 bases; junction bases outside the gene matches: 11. Germline assignment: CDR1 MNHEY and CDR2 SVGAGI. This CDR3 contains 16 residues. CDR3 bases: TGTGCCAGCTGTACCGGGACAGGGATTCGCACCGGGGAGCTGTTTTTT. Translated: CASCTGTGIRTGELFF.

This clonotype came up many times. This chain connects TRBV4-1 to TRBJ2-1, with TRBD2 identical over 12 bases. CDR3 length: 16 residues. Germline lookup yields CDR1 MGHRA and CDR2 YSYEKL. J lost 1 base, V lost 4 bases, and 2 bases had no gene match. This CDR3 reads CASSPGLAGSYNEQFF. CDR3 nucleotides: TGCGCCAGCAGCCCAGGACTAGCGGGGTCCTACAATGAGCAGTTCTTC.